This entry lists 20 T cell receptor beta chains sequenced from one sample in a study of OX40 agonist ivuxolimab in advanced cancers. Only in-frame clones appear in the TCRdb table, and some are missing; sequencing was by immunoSEQ multiplex PCR. The table shows some 43,000 clones, with around nine tenths occurring only once. Source: CD4+ or CD8+ T cells sorted from blood, taken in a trial of the OX40 agonist ivuxolimab. All receptors come from an adult with an advanced solid tumor such as melanoma, head and neck, liver or kidney cancer.

This chain joins TRBV9 and TRBJ2-5; TRBD2 might be the D (7 bases). This CDR3 spans 15 amino acids. V was shortened by 0 bases and J by 2 bases, with 11 bases between the two germline ends. CDR1 is SGDLS, CDR2 YYNGEE, per germline. CDR3 loop: CASSVEGGEQETQYF. CDR3 DNA sequence: TGTGCCAGCAGCGTAGAGGGGGGGGAACAAGAGACCCAGTACTTC.

This chain joins TRBV4-3 and TRBJ2-7; 10 nucleotides match TRBD1. CDR3 length: 14 amino acids. With V trimmed by 8 bases and J by 1 base, 5 bases remained unmatched. Germline V gene lookup returns CDR1 LGHNA and CDR2 YSLEER. The CDR3 sequence is CASAPGQGSYEQYF. The CDR3 nucleotides read TGCGCCAGCGCACCGGGACAGGGGTCCTACGAGCAGTACTTC.

The genes are TRBV7-8 and TRBJ2-1; the D is unclear. Germline values: CDR1 SGHVS, CDR2 FQNEAQ. The CDR3 has 12 residues. V was shortened by 2 bases and J by 2 bases, with 1 base between the two germline ends. CDR3 in DNA: TGTGCCAGCAGCTTAACCTACAATGAGCAGTTCTTC. This sequence encodes CASSLTYNEQFF.

The chain combines TRBV7-2 with TRBJ1-5; TRBD1 agrees at 8 bases. Germline CDR1 and CDR2: SGHTA and FQGNSA. The CDR3 extends over 15 amino acids. J gave up 7 bases and V 4 bases, and 9 bases lay outside the gene matches. The CDR3 loop reads CASSSWTGMGQPQHF. The DNA for the CDR3 is TGTGCCAGCAGCTCATGGACAGGGATGGGGCAGCCCCAGCATTTT. Together with reference TRBV7-2 and TRBJ1-5, the CDR3 gives the full variable domain: GAGVSQSPSNKVTEKGKDVELRCDPISGHTALYWYRQSLGQGLEFLIYFQGNSAPDKSGLPSDRFSAERTGGSVSTLTIQRTQQEDSAVYLCASSSWTGMGQPQHFGDGTRLSIL.

V is TRBV29-1 and J is TRBJ1-2; 7 nucleotides match TRBD1. Looked up from germline, CDR1 is SQVTM and CDR2 is ANQGSEA. The CDR3 has 15 amino acids. J gave up 2 bases and V 0 bases, and 6 bases lay outside the gene matches. Here the CDR3 DNA reads TGCAGCGTTGAAGATCGATCAGGGGGGAACTATGGCTACACCTTC. As protein: CSVEDRSGGNYGYTF.

This chain connects TRBV4-2 to TRBJ2-3; D not resolved. Trimming pared 5 bases from V and 0 bases from J, leaving 15 bases between. Germline V lookup: CDR1 LGHNA, CDR2 YNFKEQ. CDR3 length: 16 residues. The CDR3 is CASSSRRVTSTDTQYF. The CDR3 DNA sequence: TGTGCCAGCAGCTCCCGTCGGGTTACTAGCACAGATACGCAGTATTTT.

The V call is TRBV9, the J call TRBJ1-3; weak D call: TRBD1 (5 bases). The CDR3 has 14 residues. The V end lost 7 bases, the J end lost 1 base, and 12 bases lay between the germline ends. Germline lookup yields CDR1 SGDLS and CDR2 YYNGEE. CDR3 DNA: TGTGCCAGCGAGGGACCTTTGTCTGGAAACACCATATATTTT. Its protein is CASEGPLSGNTIYF.

This clone is a singleton in its sample. V usage is TRBV30 and J usage is TRBJ2-5, with a tentative D call TRBD2 (6 bases). This CDR3 spans 13 amino acids. CDR1 and CDR2 (germline): GTSNPN, SVGIG (reference sequence). The V end was cut by 1 base, the J end by 4 bases, with 10 bases between. CDR3 loop: CAWSEEGRETQYF. The CDR3 coding sequence is TGTGCCTGGAGTGAGGAGGGGAGAGAGACCCAGTACTTC.

The rearrangement uses TRBV7-2 and TRBJ1-2, with D possibly being TRBD1 (6 bases). Deletions cut 4 bases from V and 8 bases from J, with 23 bases between. The CDR3 contains 16 residues. In germline, CDR1 is SGHTA, CDR2 FQGNSA. Here the CDR3 reads CASSSEPWGRLYGYTF. CDR3 coding DNA: TGTGCCAGCAGCTCCGAACCTTGGGGGCGGTTATACGGCTACACCTTC.

The chain carries TRBV19 and TRBJ2-1, with a tentative D call TRBD2 (6 bases). This CDR3 has 14 residues. Germline V gene lookup returns CDR1 LNHDA and CDR2 SQIVND (reference sequence). Deletions cut 3 bases from V and 5 bases from J, with 11 bases between. This CDR3 reads CASSIGGTHNEQFF. DNA of the CDR3: TGTGCCAGTAGTATCGGGGGAACCCACAATGAGCAGTTCTTC.

The rearrangement joins TRBV2 to TRBJ2-1; D remains unclear. Trimming took off 1 base at V and 8 bases at J, with 6 bases between the two ends. CDR3 length: 12 amino acids. Germline V gives CDR1 SNHLY, CDR2 FYNNEI. CDR3 DNA: TGTGCCAGCAGTGAAGGAATGGATGAGCAGTTCTTC. It specifies CASSEGMDEQFF. The full variable domain, completed using reference TRBV2 and TRBJ2-1, is EPEVTQTPSHQVTQMGQEVILRCVPISNHLYFYWYRQILGQKVEFLVSFYNNEISEKSEIFDDQFSVERPDGSNFTLKIRSTKLEDSAMYFCASSEGMDEQFFGPGTRLTVL.

This rearrangement joins TRBV30 to TRBJ2-1, with 9 nucleotides matching TRBD2. Trimming took 3 bases from V and 6 from J; bases not matched to a gene: 9. There are 15 residues in the CDR3. The germline V gene encodes CDR1 GTSNPN and CDR2 SVGIG (reference sequence). For the CDR3, the DNA is TGTGCCTGGAGCGGCGGGCTAGCGGGATCCAATGAGCAGTTCTTC. Protein sequence: CAWSGGLAGSNEQFF.

This sequence joins TRBV11-2 and TRBJ2-3; D is ambiguous. Germline V lookup: CDR1 SGHAT, CDR2 FQNNGV. Trimming stripped 1 base from V and 6 bases from J, with 23 bases between. This CDR3 contains 18 residues. The CDR3 region has the DNA TGTGCCAGCAGCTTAGCTGGCCGGACGGAACCACTGGTTGATACGCAGTATTTT. Its protein is CASSLAGRTEPLVDTQYF.

CDR3 amino acids: CASSVIKRRQGDLNTEAFF. CDR3 coding DNA: TGTGCCAGCAGCGTCATCAAAAGGAGACAGGGGGACCTTAACACTGAAGCTTTCTTT. The V gene is TRBV7-9, the J gene TRBJ1-1, with 9 positions matching TRBD1. The CDR3 has 19 residues. Trimming removed 5 bases from V and 2 bases from J; junction bases left unmatched: 18. Germline CDR1 is SEHNR and CDR2 is FQNEAQ (reference sequence). The entire variable domain, with the rest obtained from reference TRBV7-9 and TRBJ1-1, is as follows: DTGVSQNPRHKITKRGQNVTFRCDPISEHNRLYWYRQTLGQGPEFLTYFQNEAQLEKSRLLSDRFSAERPKGSFSTLEIQRTEQGDSAMYLCASSVIKRRQGDLNTEAFFGQGTRLTVV.

This clone was counted between two and nine times. The rearrangement uses TRBV7-2 and TRBJ2-7; no definite D call. Germline-derived CDR1 and CDR2 are SGHTA and FQGNSA. This CDR3 region has 14 residues. The V end was cut by 1 base, the J end by 2 bases, with 9 bases between. The DNA for the CDR3 is TGTGCCAGCAGCTTAGTGAGGAGACCCTACGAGCAGTACTTC. It translates to CASSLVRRPYEQYF.

The chain recombines TRBV15 with TRBJ1-1; D remains unclear. The CDR3 is 13 amino acids. Trimming left V 0 bases short and J 1 base short, with 3 bases between. Germline CDR1 and CDR2: LNHNV and YYDKDF (reference sequence). The CDR3, as DNA: TGTGCCACCAGCAGAGACAGGAACACTGAAGCTTTCTTT. The encoded protein is CATSRDRNTEAFF.

CDR3 in amino acids: CASSLDGYSHTEAFF. The CDR3 nucleotides are TGTGCCAGCAGCTTGGATGGGTATAGTCACACTGAAGCTTTCTTT. J is TRBJ1-1 and V is TRBV5-5; no clear D gene. The V end lost 0 bases, the J end lost 3 bases, and 12 bases lay between the germline ends. Germline V gives CDR1 SGHKS, CDR2 YYEKEE (reference sequence). The CDR3 runs to 15 residues.

The rearrangement links TRBV7-6 to TRBJ1-1; possible D gene TRBD1, 5 bases. The CDR3 totals 14 residues. V shed 0 bases and J shed 5 bases, with 10 bases lying between them. Per the germline V gene, CDR1 is SGHVS and CDR2 is FNYEAQ. CDR3 loop: CASSLAYGGTEAFF. Here the CDR3 DNA reads TGTGCCAGCAGCTTAGCGTATGGGGGAACTGAAGCTTTCTTT.

This clone is medium-sized by share. The CDR3 DNA follows: TGTGCCAGCAGCTTAGGGACTAGCGGGAGGGCCGTGGATGAGCAGTTCTTC. It specifies CASSLGTSGRAVDEQFF. The chain uses TRBV7-3 and TRBJ2-1; TRBD2 matches 16 bases. After removal of 2 bases from V and 8 bases from J, the junction contained 6 bases not matched to a gene. Germline V CDR1 and CDR2: SGHTA, FQGTGA. The CDR3 loop spans 17 amino acids. The full variable domain, its missing parts supplied by reference TRBV7-3 and TRBJ2-1, is GAGVSQTPSNKVTEKGKYVELRCDPISGHTALYWYRQSLGQGPEFLIYFQGTGAADDSGLPNDRFFAVRPEGSVSTLKIQRTERGDSAVYLCASSLGTSGRAVDEQFFGPGTRLTVL.

The chain joins TRBV27 to TRBJ1-1; D unresolved. The CDR3 length is 15 residues. CDR1 is MNHEY, CDR2 SMNVEV, per germline (reference sequence). Trimming pared 5 bases from V and 3 bases from J, leaving 16 bases between. The CDR3 DNA reads TGTGCCAGCAGTCCCGTTTATGACGGGTACACTGAAGCTTTCTTT. This codes for CASSPVYDGYTEAFF.